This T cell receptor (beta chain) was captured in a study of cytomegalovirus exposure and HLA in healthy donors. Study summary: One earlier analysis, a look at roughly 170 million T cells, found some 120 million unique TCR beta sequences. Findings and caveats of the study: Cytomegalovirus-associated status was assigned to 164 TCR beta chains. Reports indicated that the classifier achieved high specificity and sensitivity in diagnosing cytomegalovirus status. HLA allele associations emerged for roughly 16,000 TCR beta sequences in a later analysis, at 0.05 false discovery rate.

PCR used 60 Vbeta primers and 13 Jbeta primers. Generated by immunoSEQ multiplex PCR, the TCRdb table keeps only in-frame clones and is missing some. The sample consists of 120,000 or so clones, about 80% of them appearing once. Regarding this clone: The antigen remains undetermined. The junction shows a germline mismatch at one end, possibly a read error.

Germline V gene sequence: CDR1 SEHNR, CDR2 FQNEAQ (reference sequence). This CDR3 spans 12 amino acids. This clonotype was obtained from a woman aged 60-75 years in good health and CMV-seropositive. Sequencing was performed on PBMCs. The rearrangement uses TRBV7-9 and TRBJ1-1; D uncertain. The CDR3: CSSSLVGAGAFF. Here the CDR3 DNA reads TGTTCCAGCAGCTTAGTGGGCGCTGGCGCTTTCTTT.